One and the same sample provided the 32 T cell receptor beta chains below, sequenced in a study of human T cells and chemical hapten exposure (dated by TCRdb to the early 2020s). What the time point label conveys for this sample: pre-sensitization, week 0. The sample's treatment or condition label is to be understood as: therapeutic diphenylcyclopropenone sensitization with weekly scalp DPC. The library was prepared using RACE. Instrument used: NextSeq 500. TCRdb's own reprocessing of the public reads used fastp at Q25 and MiXCR and kept productive beta chains. Duplicate CDR3 protein sequences are folded into a single record with the most common DNA and genes. In all, the sample holds about 290,000 distinct CDR3 sequences, and around 7% of those were seen once. The top ten hold roughly 1.2% of the sample. Sequences were derived from whole blood, sampled in connection with sensitization to the hapten diphenylcyclopropenone (DPC). These TCRs come from a man aged 18-30 years with alopecia areata. Some clones in this sample may be carry-over from other donors' samples.

The V gene is TRBV6-5, the J gene TRBJ2-3; 9 bases agree with TRBD1. V lost 6 bases, J lost 2 bases, and 6 bases stayed unmatched. Germline V CDR1 and CDR2: MNHEY, SVGAGI. CDR3 length equals 15 residues. CDR3 loop: CASSRQGGNTDTQYF. Here the CDR3 DNA reads TGTGCCAGCAGCCGACAGGGGGGGAACACAGATACGCAGTATTTT.

Worth noting for this clonotype: A read error may produce the germline difference seen at one junction end. The CDR3 reads CASCDRPGELFF. The DNA of the CDR3 is TGTGCCAGCTGTGACAGGCCCGGGGAGCTGTTTTTT. The gene calls are TRBV2 and TRBJ2-2, with D perhaps TRBD1 (6 bases). Germline V gene lookup returns CDR1 SNHLY and CDR2 FYNNEI. This CDR3 region has 12 residues. Based on the CDR3 plus reference TRBV2 and TRBJ2-2, the full variable domain is EPEVTQTPSHQVTQMGQEVILRCVPISNHLYFYWYRQILGQKVEFLVSFYNNEISEKSEIFDDQFSVERPDGSNFTLKIRSTKLEDSAMYFCASCDRPGELFFGEGSRLTVL.

The rearrangement joins TRBV9 to TRBJ1-2, with no clear D. The germline V gene has CDR1 SGDLS and CDR2 YYNGEE. CDR3 length equals 12 residues. V lost 0 bases and J lost 5, with 5 bases in between. CDR3 nucleotides: TGTGCCAGCAGCGTAGATACGTATGGCTACACCTTC. Amino acids: CASSVDTYGYTF.

This chain links TRBV14 with TRBJ1-6, with 9 bases fitting TRBD1. Germline assignment: CDR1 SGHDN and CDR2 FVKESK. The CDR3 is 16 residues long. V shed 2 bases, J shed 10 bases, and the junction held 9 bases outside the gene matches. The CDR3 loop reads CASSQFWDRASSPLHF. The CDR3 DNA follows: TGTGCCAGCAGCCAATTCTGGGACAGGGCCAGCTCACCCCTCCACTTT.

J is TRBJ2-1 and V is TRBV7-8; no clear D gene. V lost 0 bases to trimming and J lost 10 bases, with 7 bases between them. Germline V gives CDR1 SGHVS, CDR2 FQNEAQ. This CDR3 spans 12 amino acids. Written as DNA, the CDR3 is TGTGCCAGCAGCTTAGCGGAAGCCGAGCAGTTCTTC. Residues: CASSLAEAEQFF.

There are a few counts of this clonotype. The V call is TRBV11-2, the J call TRBJ2-5; D not certain. V lost 1 base, J lost 5 bases, and 8 bases lay in between. The germline V gene has CDR1 SGHAT and CDR2 FQNNGV. This CDR3 has 13 residues. In DNA, the CDR3 is TGTGCCAGCAGCTTAGTACCACGGGAGACCCAGTACTTC. It codes for CASSLVPRETQYF.

This clonotype was seen only a few times. The chain recombines TRBV7-6 with TRBJ1-4, with D maybe TRBD1 (6 bases). There are 17 residues in the CDR3. With 3 bases removed from V and 0 bases from J, the gap between germline ends came to 14 bases. Per the germline V gene, CDR1 is SGHVS and CDR2 is FNYEAQ. DNA for the CDR3: TGTGCCAGCAGCTTTGAGGACAGCTATGCAACTAATGAAAAACTGTTTTTT. This gives the protein CASSFEDSYATNEKLFF.

In this sample, this clonotype turned up a few times. The chain carries TRBV7-6 and TRBJ2-5, with a possible D match to TRBD2 (6 bases). This CDR3 is 14 amino acids long. The V end lost 0 bases, the J end lost 12 bases, and 17 bases lay between the germline ends. CDR1 and CDR2 from the germline V gene are SGHVS and FNYEAQ. CDR3: CASSLARLASDKYF. The CDR3 DNA reads as TGTGCCAGCAGCTTAGCGCGCCTAGCGTCAGATAAGTACTTC.

The V call is TRBV20-1, the J call TRBJ1-1; D not certain. The CDR3 runs to 13 residues. Trimming shortened V by 0 bases and J by 10 bases, and 15 bases separated the two germline ends. Germline lookup yields CDR1 DFQATT and CDR2 SNEGSKA (reference sequence). The CDR3 region is CSAREDSPGSAFF. DNA for the CDR3: TGCAGTGCTAGAGAGGACTCCCCGGGCTCAGCTTTCTTT.

This clonotype was seen ten or more times. The gene calls are TRBV4-3 and TRBJ2-2, with D possibly called TRBD1 or TRBD2 (5 bases each). Trimming cost V 4 bases and J 2 bases, with 11 bases left between them. The CDR3 contains 15 residues. Per germline, CDR1 LGHNA and CDR2 YSLEER. The CDR3 coding sequence is TGCGCCAGCAGCCCCGGGACGTACAACACCGGGGAGCTGTTTTTT. It is translated as CASSPGTYNTGELFF.

This clonotype was detected a few times. The V call is TRBV7-9, the J call TRBJ2-3, with 8 bases identical to TRBD1. CDR1 is SEHNR, CDR2 FQNEAQ, per germline (reference sequence). V lost 5 bases to trimming and J lost 13 bases; unmatched junction nucleotides: 8. The CDR3 totals 12 residues. CDR3 in DNA: TGTGCCAGCAGCCCACGGACAGGGCAGGAGTATTTT. Amino acid sequence: CASSPRTGQEYF. The full variable domain, rest sourced from reference TRBV7-9 and TRBJ2-3, is DTGVSQNPRHKITKRGQNVTFRCDPISEHNRLYWYRQTLGQGPEFLTYFQNEAQLEKSRLLSDRFSAERPKGSFSTLEIQRTEQGDSAMYLCASSPRTGQEYFGPGTRLTVL.

This clonotype was observed a few times. V and J are TRBV7-8 and TRBJ1-5; 7 bases match TRBD1. The length of the CDR3 is 16 residues. CDR1 and CDR2 (germline): SGHVS, FQNEAQ. The J segment lost 0 bases and the V segment lost 5 bases, leaving 7 bases of the junction unmatched. CDR3 region: CASSPRTGDSNQPQHF. The CDR3 nucleotides read TGTGCCAGCAGCCCACGGACAGGAGATAGCAATCAGCCCCAGCATTTT.

This clonotype has a count of ten or more. The V gene is TRBV6-6, the J gene TRBJ2-3; 7 nucleotides agree with TRBD1. There are 14 residues in the CDR3. The germline CDR1 and CDR2 sequences are MNHNY and SVGAGI (reference sequence). J lost 3 bases, V lost 4 bases, and 4 bases had no gene match. CDR3 in amino acids: CASSSPTGTDTQYF. In DNA, the CDR3 is TGTGCCAGCAGTTCTCCGACAGGGACAGATACGCAGTATTTT.

In this sample, this clonotype turned up many times. The chain employs TRBV3-1 and TRBJ2-7, with 8 bases fitting TRBD2. The CDR3 spans 12 residues. Germline values: CDR1 LGHDT, CDR2 YNNKEL (reference sequence). The V gene end was trimmed by 6 bases and the J gene end by 7 bases; junction bases not matched to a gene: 5. The CDR3 sequence: CASSRSGGEQYV. CDR3 bases: TGTGCCAGCAGTCGGAGCGGGGGTGAGCAGTACGTC.

The rearrangement uses TRBV4-3 and TRBJ1-1; D uncertain. Germline values: CDR1 LGHNA, CDR2 YSLEER. This CDR3 contains 15 residues. Trimming stripped 0 bases from V and 0 bases from J, with 8 bases between. The CDR3 coding sequence is TGCGCCAGCAGCCAAGATATCCTTATGAACACTGAAGCTTTCTTT. Its protein product is CASSQDILMNTEAFF.

This clonotype turned up a few times. The chain is built from TRBV10-1 and TRBJ2-3; 7 bases map to TRBD1. V trimming: 5 bases; J trimming: 0 bases; junction bases outside the gene matches: 8. The length of the CDR3 is 16 residues. Germline CDR1 reads WNHNN; CDR2 reads SYGVQD (reference sequence). DNA of the CDR3: TGCGCCAGCAGTCTTGGGGACAGTTATAGCACAGATACGCAGTATTTT. Amino acid sequence: CASSLGDSYSTDTQYF.

V gene TRBV7-2 combines with J gene TRBJ1-2; 9 bases agree with TRBD1. The germline gives CDR1 SGHTA, CDR2 FQGNSA. The CDR3 is 15 amino acids. After removal of 2 bases from V and 3 bases from J, the junction contained 4 bases not matched to a gene. CDR3 region: CASSLHRGHDYGYTF. CDR3 DNA: TGTGCCAGCAGCTTACACAGGGGGCATGACTATGGCTACACCTTC.

The rearrangement joins TRBV7-3 to TRBJ1-2, with TRBD1 identical over 12 bases. Trimming took 5 bases from V and 6 from J; bases not matched to a gene: 10. CDR3 size: 16 residues. Per germline, CDR1 SGHTA and CDR2 FQGTGA. The CDR3 sequence: CASSPTGTGGVDGYTF. The CDR3 coding sequence is TGTGCCAGCAGCCCGACCGGGACAGGGGGCGTCGATGGCTACACCTTC.

This chain links TRBV10-3 with TRBJ1-2; D possibly corresponds to TRBD1 (6 bases). With 2 bases removed from V and 2 bases from J, the gap between germline ends came to 9 bases. Germline lookup yields CDR1 ENHRY and CDR2 SYGVKD. This CDR3 contains 14 residues. CDR3 DNA sequence: TGTGCCATCAGTGAGCCGGGACAAAACTATGGCTACACCTTC. It specifies CAISEPGQNYGYTF.

Of note for this clonotype: It may be a read error: a sequence one base away is much more abundant. The rearrangement joins TRBV6-2 or TRBV6-3 to TRBJ1-1; TRBD1 aligns across 8 bases. This CDR3 is 15 amino acids long. In germline, CDR1 is MNHEY, CDR2 SVGEGT. This CDR3 reads CVSSRSSGGSNEAFF. The CDR3 coding sequence is TGTGTCAGCAGCCGATCCTCAGGGGGCTCTAATGAAGCTTTCTTT.

The chain recombines TRBV27 with TRBJ1-4, with D unresolved. V lost 0 bases to trimming and J lost 7 bases, with 12 bases between them. CDR3 length equals 15 residues. Germline values: CDR1 MNHEY, CDR2 SMNVEV (reference sequence). The CDR3, as DNA: TGTGCCAGCAGTTTATCCGCCTGGACTCTTGAAAAACTGTTTTTT. This translates into CASSLSAWTLEKLFF. The entire variable domain, with the rest obtained from reference TRBV27 and TRBJ1-4, is as follows: EAQVTQNPRYLITVTGKKLTVTCSQNMNHEYMSWYRQDPGLGLRQIYYSMNVEVTDKGDVPEGYKVSRKEKRNFPLILESPSPNQTSLYFCASSLSAWTLEKLFFGSGTQLSVL.

The genes are TRBV9 and TRBJ1-2, with 7 positions matching TRBD1. The V segment lost 0 bases and the J segment 4 bases; nucleotides outside the gene matches: 6. Germline CDR1 and CDR2: SGDLS and YYNGEE. This CDR3 has 15 amino acids. The DNA of the CDR3 is TGTGCCAGCAGCGTAGAAACAGGGGCCGGCTATGGCTACACCTTC. This translates into CASSVETGAGYGYTF. Full variable domain (remainder filled in from reference TRBV9 and TRBJ1-2): DSGVTQTPKHLITATGQRVTLRCSPRSGDLSVYWYQQSLDQGLQFLIQYYNGEERAKGNILERFSAQQFPDLHSELNLSSLELGDSALYFCASSVETGAGYGYTFGSGTRLTVV.

The chain combines TRBV20-1 with TRBJ2-1; D perhaps matches TRBD2 (7 bases). V dropped 5 bases and J dropped 8 bases, with 25 bases sitting between them. The CDR3 spans 16 residues. The germline V gene encodes CDR1 DFQATT and CDR2 SNEGSKA (reference sequence). This chain's CDR3 is CSARRGALLVAHEQFF. The CDR3 DNA follows: TGCAGTGCTCGCCGGGGGGCTTTACTAGTGGCCCATGAGCAGTTCTTC.

The V gene is TRBV9, the J gene TRBJ1-3, with D unresolved. Germline-derived CDR1 and CDR2 are SGDLS and YYNGEE. This CDR3 has 13 amino acids. The V gene lost 6 bases and the J gene lost 1 base, with 8 bases spanning the gap. CDR3 protein: CASNKGSGNTIYF. The CDR3 DNA follows: TGTGCCAGCAACAAAGGGTCTGGAAACACCATATATTTT. The variable domain in full, completed from reference TRBV9 and TRBJ1-3, reads DSGVTQTPKHLITATGQRVTLRCSPRSGDLSVYWYQQSLDQGLQFLIQYYNGEERAKGNILERFSAQQFPDLHSELNLSSLELGDSALYFCASNKGSGNTIYFGEGSWLTVV.

This clonotype was seen at least ten times. The rearrangement links TRBV5-4 to TRBJ1-4; D possibly corresponds to TRBD1 (6 bases). V was clipped by 3 bases and J by 6 bases, with 12 bases between them. This CDR3 is 14 amino acids long. CDR1 is SGHNT, CDR2 YYREEE, per germline (reference sequence). CDR3 in amino acids: CASSWGARDEKLFF. The CDR3 DNA follows: TGTGCCAGCAGCTGGGGGGCTCGTGATGAAAAACTGTTTTTT.

In its sample, this clonotype was seen a few times. V is TRBV20-1 and J is TRBJ2-5, with TRBD1 identical over 9 bases. The trim removed 1 base at V and 5 bases at J, leaving 8 bases unmatched. This CDR3 has 15 amino acids. Germline assignment: CDR1 DFQATT and CDR2 SNEGSKA (reference sequence). The CDR3 protein is CSARAGTGIRETQYF. The CDR3 coding sequence is TGCAGTGCTAGAGCTGGGACAGGGATACGGGAGACCCAGTACTTC.

This chain connects TRBV6-1 to TRBJ1-1, with TRBD1 matching over 7 bases. The CDR3 length is 13 residues. After removal of 3 bases from V and 8 bases from J, the junction contained 6 bases not matched to a gene. Germline V gene data show CDR1 as MNHNS and CDR2 as SASEGT. For the CDR3, the DNA is TGTGCCAGCAGTGAGTACCGGGACAGCGAAGCTTTCTTT. Protein sequence: CASSEYRDSEAFF.

The rearrangement links TRBV5-1 to TRBJ2-7; 8 bases agree with TRBD2. V shed 4 bases, J shed 1 base, and the junction held 7 bases outside the gene matches. Looked up from germline, CDR1 is SGHRS and CDR2 is YFSETQ. The CDR3 consists of 15 residues. CDR3 in amino acids: CASSESGGPSYEQYF. Written as DNA, the CDR3 is TGCGCCAGCAGCGAGAGCGGGGGCCCGTCCTACGAGCAGTACTTC.

The chain combines TRBV7-9 with TRBJ1-2, with D possibly TRBD1 on 5 matching bases. The CDR3 length is 14 residues. Trimming removed 7 bases at V and 0 bases at J, with 12 bases between. Germline CDR1 is SEHNR and CDR2 is FQNEAQ (reference sequence). The CDR3 bases are TGTGCCAGCACCACGCAGGGAACTAACTATGGCTACACCTTC. This codes for CASTTQGTNYGYTF.

There are a few counts of this clonotype. The chain joins TRBV7-2 to TRBJ2-5, with a tentative D call TRBD1 (5 bases). Per germline, CDR1 SGHTA and CDR2 FQGNSA. Trimming took 2 bases from V and 1 from J, leaving 8 bases between them. There are 14 residues in the CDR3. The chain's CDR3 is CASSLRQPQETQYF. The CDR3 region has the DNA TGTGCCAGCAGCTTAAGACAGCCCCAAGAGACCCAGTACTTC.

The CDR3 spells CASSLRTGFNEQFF. The DNA for the CDR3 is TGTGCCAGCAGTCTCCGGACAGGGTTCAATGAGCAGTTCTTC. This rearrangement joins TRBV12-3 or TRBV12-4 to TRBJ2-1; 8 positions agree with TRBD1. Losses at the gene ends were 5 bases for V and 6 bases for J; bases not matched to a gene: 6. The CDR3 runs 14 residues.

This clonotype was seen more than once but under ten times. V gene TRBV12-5 combines with J gene TRBJ2-7; D possibly corresponds to TRBD1 (6 bases). CDR3 length equals 13 residues. Trimming removed 1 base from V and 4 bases from J, with 8 bases in between. The germline V gene encodes CDR1 LGHNT and CDR2 FRNRAP. This CDR3 is CASGLEGDYEQYV. The CDR3 DNA reads TGTGCTAGTGGTTTGGAGGGGGATTACGAGCAGTACGTC.